This T cell receptor beta chain stems from a study of regulatory T cells in long-lasting Graves disease. Through Arm-PCR of CDR3 regions and iRepertoire HTBI primers, TCR beta libraries were built. TCRdb re-derived calls from the multiplex PCR reads in MiXCR, one entry per CDR3 protein. The sample records roughly 500,000 distinct CDR3 sequences, around a fifth being singletons. Indicated time point: persistent/refractory GD, antithyroid drugs over 5 years with positive TRAb. PBMC RNA was the source of the TCR library. This clonotype was found many times. The junction differs from germline at one of its ends, possibly a read error. This sequence originates from a female donor with Graves disease. The material sequenced was peripheral blood mononuclear cells (PBMCs), taken when the disease was refractory, from a patient treated with antithyroid drugs.

CDR3 in amino acids: CASSLDRGGETQYF. The CDR3 DNA sequence: TGTGCCAGCAGCTTAGATCGAGGGGGCGAGACCCAGTACTTC. This chain joins TRBV12-3 or TRBV12-4 and TRBJ2-5, with 7 nucleotides matching TRBD1. The CDR3 covers 14 residues.